This T cell receptor (beta chain) is drawn from a study of blood T cell repertoires in COVID-19. Methods used by the authors: Amplified reference gene primers provided the basis for estimating nucleated cell counts. TCRdb keeps only in-frame clones here, not all; method: immunoSEQ multiplex PCR. The V and J calls and the clone size are those of that table, but D and trimming were determined from the DNA. The sample includes about 70,000 clones, 60% to 80% seen only once; the top ten take about 6%. The receptor comes from a woman in her sixties with acute or convalescent COVID-19. The sequencing input was peripheral blood.

This CDR3 is CASSQVRVDTQYF. CDR3 nucleotides: TGTGCCAGCAGCCAGGTTAGAGTGGATACGCAGTATTTT. The chain has TRBV16 and TRBJ2-3; D unresolved. Germline V gene data show CDR1 as KGHSY and CDR2 as FQNENV. The CDR3 extends over 13 amino acids. V lost 3 bases to trimming and J lost 6 bases, with 10 bases between them. Full variable domain (missing parts from reference TRBV16 and TRBJ2-3): GEEVAQTPKHLVRGEGQKAKLYCAPIKGHSYVFWYQQVLKNEFKFLISFQNENVFDETGMPKERFSAKCLPNSPCSLEIQATKLEDSAVYFCASSQVRVDTQYFGPGTRLTVL.